The present TCR beta chain was sequenced within a study of CD8 T cells in Susac syndrome. An amount of RNA that ranged from roughly 0.5 to 1 ug was reverse transcribed with random hexamers. With immunoSEQ multiplex PCR, TCR beta CDR3 was amplified across 54 Vbeta and 13 Jbeta. TCRdb reanalysed the immunoSEQ multiplex PCR reads using MiXCR and keeps one entry per CDR3 protein. The sample has fewer than 350,000 distinct CDR3 sequences, about 91% seen once; the top ten hold approximately 0.065%. Study-level results: The study's TCR sequencing and HLA analysis covered a relatively small number of individuals, and the study acknowledged this.

This clonotype was seen just once. Its antigen is not known. From blood CD8+ and CD4+ T cells, TCR beta sequences were generated. Purification of the CD8+ and CD4+ T cells relied on negative isolation, and TEMRA cells underwent FACS enrichment. The receptor was derived from a human donor with multiple sclerosis. Input material: CD4+ T cells from PBMCs.

The CDR3 loop is CASSLGVGTNEKLFF. CDR3 DNA sequence: TGCGCCAGCAGCTTGGGAGTTGGTACTAATGAAAAACTGTTTTTT. The gene calls are TRBV5-1 and TRBJ1-4; D remains unclear. CDR1 and CDR2 from the germline V gene are SGHRS and YFSETQ. Trimming took off 0 bases at V and 2 bases at J, with 8 bases between the two ends. This CDR3 is built from 15 residues.